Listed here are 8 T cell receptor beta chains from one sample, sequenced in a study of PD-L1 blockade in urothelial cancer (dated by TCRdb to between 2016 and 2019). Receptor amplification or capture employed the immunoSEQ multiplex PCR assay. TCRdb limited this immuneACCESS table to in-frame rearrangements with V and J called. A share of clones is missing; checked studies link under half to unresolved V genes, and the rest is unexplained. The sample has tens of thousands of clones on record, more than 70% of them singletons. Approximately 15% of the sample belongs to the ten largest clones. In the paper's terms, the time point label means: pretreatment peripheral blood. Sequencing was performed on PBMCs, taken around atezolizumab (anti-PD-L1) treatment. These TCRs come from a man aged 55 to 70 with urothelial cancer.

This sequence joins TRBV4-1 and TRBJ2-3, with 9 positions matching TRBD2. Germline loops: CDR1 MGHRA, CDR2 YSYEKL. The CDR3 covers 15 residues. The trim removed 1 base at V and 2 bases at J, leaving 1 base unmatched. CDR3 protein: CASSQVAGDTDTQYF. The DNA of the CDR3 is TGCGCCAGCAGCCAAGTAGCGGGGGACACAGATACGCAGTATTTT.

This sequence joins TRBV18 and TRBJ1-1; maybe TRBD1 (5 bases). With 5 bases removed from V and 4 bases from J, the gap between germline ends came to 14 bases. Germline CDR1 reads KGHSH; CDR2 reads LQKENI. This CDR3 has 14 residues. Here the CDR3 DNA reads TGTGCCAGCTCAGCAGGGAGGGAGGCCACTGAAGCTTTCTTT. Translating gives CASSAGREATEAFF. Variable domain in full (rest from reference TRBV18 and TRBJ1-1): NAGVMQNPRHLVRRRGQEARLRCSPMKGHSHVYWYRQLPEEGLKFMVYLQKENIIDESGMPKERFSAEFPKEGPSILRIQQVVRGDSAAYFCASSAGREATEAFFGQGTRLTVV.

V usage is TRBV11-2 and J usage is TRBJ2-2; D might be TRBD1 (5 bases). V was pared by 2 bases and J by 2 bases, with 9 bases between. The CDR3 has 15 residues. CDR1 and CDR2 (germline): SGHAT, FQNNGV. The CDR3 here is CASSLTTANTGELFF. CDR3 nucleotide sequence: TGTGCCAGCAGCTTAACGACAGCAAACACCGGGGAGCTGTTTTTT.

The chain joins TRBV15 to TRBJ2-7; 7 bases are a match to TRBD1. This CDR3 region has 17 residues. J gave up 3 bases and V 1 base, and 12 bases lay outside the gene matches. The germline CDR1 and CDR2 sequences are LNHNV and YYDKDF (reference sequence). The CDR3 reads CATSRAGSRQGNYEQYF. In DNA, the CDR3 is TGTGCCACCAGCAGAGCGGGGTCCCGACAGGGTAACTACGAGCAGTACTTC.

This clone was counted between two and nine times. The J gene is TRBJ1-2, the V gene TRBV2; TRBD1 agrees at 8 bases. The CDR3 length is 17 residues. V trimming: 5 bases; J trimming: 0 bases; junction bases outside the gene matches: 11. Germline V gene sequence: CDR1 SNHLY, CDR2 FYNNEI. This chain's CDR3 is CASSPSTGTGTNYGYTF. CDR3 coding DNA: TGTGCCAGCAGTCCCAGCACTGGGACAGGCACTAACTATGGCTACACCTTC.

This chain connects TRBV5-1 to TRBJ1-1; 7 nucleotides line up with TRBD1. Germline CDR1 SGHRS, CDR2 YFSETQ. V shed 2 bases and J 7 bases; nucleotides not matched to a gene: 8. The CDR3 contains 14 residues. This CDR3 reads CASSLMTGSDEAFF. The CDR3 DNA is TGCGCCAGCAGCTTAATGACAGGGTCCGATGAAGCTTTCTTT.

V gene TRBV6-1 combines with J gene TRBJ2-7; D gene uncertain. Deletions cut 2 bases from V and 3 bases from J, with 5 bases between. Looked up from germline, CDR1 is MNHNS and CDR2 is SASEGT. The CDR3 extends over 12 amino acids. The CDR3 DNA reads TGTGCCAGCAGTGAACCGTTCTACGAGCAGTACTTC. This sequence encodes CASSEPFYEQYF.

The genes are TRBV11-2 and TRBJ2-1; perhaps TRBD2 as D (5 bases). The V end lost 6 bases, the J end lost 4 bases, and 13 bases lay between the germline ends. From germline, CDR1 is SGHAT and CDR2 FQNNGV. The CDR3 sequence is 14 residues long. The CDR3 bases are TGTGCCAGCAGAGCGCTAGCAGCTTACAATGAGCAGTTCTTC. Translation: CASRALAAYNEQFF. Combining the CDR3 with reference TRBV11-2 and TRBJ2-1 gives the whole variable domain EAGVAQSPRYKIIEKRQSVAFWCNPISGHATLYWYQQILGQGPKLLIQFQNNGVVDDSQLPKDRFSAERLKGVDSTLKIQPAKLEDSAVYLCASRALAAYNEQFFGPGTRLTVL.